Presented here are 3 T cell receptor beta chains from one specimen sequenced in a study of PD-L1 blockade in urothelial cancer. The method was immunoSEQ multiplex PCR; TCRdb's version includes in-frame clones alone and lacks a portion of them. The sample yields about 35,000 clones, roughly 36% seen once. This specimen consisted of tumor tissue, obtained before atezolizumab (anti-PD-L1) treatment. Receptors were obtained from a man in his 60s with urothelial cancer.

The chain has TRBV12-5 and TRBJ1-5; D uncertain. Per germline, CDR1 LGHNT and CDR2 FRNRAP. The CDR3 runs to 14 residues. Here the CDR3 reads CASTRDNSNQPQHF. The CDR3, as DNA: TGTGCCAGCACCCGGGATAATAGCAATCAGCCCCAGCATTTT.

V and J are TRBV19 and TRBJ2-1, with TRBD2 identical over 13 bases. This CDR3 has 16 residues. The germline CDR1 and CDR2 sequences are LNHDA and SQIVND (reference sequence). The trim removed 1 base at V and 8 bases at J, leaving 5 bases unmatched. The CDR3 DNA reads TGTGCCAGTAGTATAGTGTGGACTAGCGGGGGCGATGAGCAGTTCTTC. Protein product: CASSIVWTSGGDEQFF.

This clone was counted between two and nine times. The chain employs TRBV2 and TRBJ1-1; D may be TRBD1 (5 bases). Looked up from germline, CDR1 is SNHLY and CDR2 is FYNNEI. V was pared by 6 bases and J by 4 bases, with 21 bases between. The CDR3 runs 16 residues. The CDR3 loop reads CASRVGSAWGSTEAFF. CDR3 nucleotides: TGTGCCAGCAGGGTCGGTTCCGCGTGGGGGAGCACTGAAGCTTTCTTT.